This T cell receptor beta chain originates from a study of blood T cells in healthy people across ages. V lost 6 bases, J lost 4 bases, and 5 bases stayed unmatched. This CDR3 region has 15 residues. Germline V gene data show CDR1 as MNHEY and CDR2 as SMNVEV (reference sequence). The authors ran a second PCR of about 6 to 11 cycles using a sample-barcoded 5' primer and a J-beta primer mix. Using its own MiXCR run on the 5' RACE reads, TCRdb lists one record per CDR3 protein. The sample consists of hundreds of thousands of distinct CDR3 sequences, around 40% of them appearing once. Study outcomes and limitations: Roughly linear age-related decline in beta diversity appeared, significant by age approximately 40. There were more naive CD4+ cells and higher diversity in long-lived donors than in aged donors.

In its sample, this clonotype was seen once. Antigen: not known. The origin of this receptor is a woman aged 55-69 years in good health. The gene calls are TRBV27 and TRBJ2-1; 11 bases are a match to TRBD2. The sample taken for sequencing was blood. Written as DNA, the CDR3 is TGTGCCAGCAGCATGGGGACTAGCGGATACAATGAGCAGTTCTTC. It translates to CASSMGTSGYNEQFF.